The rows below give T cell receptor beta chains drawn from one sample of a study of OX40 agonist ivuxolimab in advanced cancers. Assay: immunoSEQ multiplex PCR; the TCRdb copy retains only in-frame clones and omits some. This table has about 67,000 clones, around 83% appearing once. The material was CD4+ or CD8+ T cells sorted from blood, obtained in a trial of the OX40 agonist ivuxolimab. The receptor source for this set is an adult with an advanced solid tumor such as melanoma, head and neck, liver or kidney cancer. Both conserved end residues are part of each CDR3. D genes are given only for firm matches. Rows may omit the clone size; those that give it use once, few, many or a size class.

clone size: once
V gene: TRBV20-1
D gene: -
CDR3 length: 11
J gene: TRBJ2-1
CDR3 protein: CSAVNYNEQFF
CDR3 DNA: TGCAGTGCTGTAAACTACAATGAGCAGTTCTTC

clone size: -
V gene: TRBV2
D gene: -
CDR3 length: 13
J gene: TRBJ1-1
CDR3 protein: CASRRDVNTEAFF
CDR3 DNA: TGTGCCAGCAGAAGGGACGTGAACACTGAAGCTTTCTTT

clone size: once
V gene: TRBV2
D gene: TRBD1
CDR3 length: 14
J gene: TRBJ2-3
CDR3 protein: CASRGTAYTDTQYF
CDR3 DNA: TGTGCCAGCAGGGGGACAGCTTACACAGATACGCAGTATTTT

clone size: -
V gene: TRBV4-2
D gene: -
CDR3 length: 17
J gene: TRBJ2-7
CDR3 protein: CASSQGDQTPEGLEQYF
CDR3 DNA: TGTGCCAGCAGCCAGGGGGATCAAACGCCCGAAGGACTCGAGCAGTACTTC

clone size: -
V gene: TRBV7-3
D gene: -
CDR3 length: 12
J gene: TRBJ2-2
CDR3 protein: CASSLNGGELFF
CDR3 DNA: TGTGCCAGCAGCTTAAACGGCGGGGAGCTGTTTTTT

clone size: -
V gene: TRBV6-5
D gene: -
CDR3 length: 13
J gene: TRBJ2-6
CDR3 protein: CASSYSGANVLTF
CDR3 DNA: TGTGCCAGCAGTTACTCTGGGGCCAACGTCCTGACTTTC

clone size: -
V gene: TRBV6-5
D gene: TRBD1
CDR3 length: 13
J gene: TRBJ1-2
CDR3 protein: CASRRGTGNGYTF
CDR3 DNA: TGTGCCAGCAGGCGGGGGACAGGGAACGGCTACACCTTC

clone size: -
V gene: TRBV12-2
D gene: -
CDR3 length: 17
J gene: TRBJ2-3
CDR3 protein: CASRLGWGDRSTDTQYF
CDR3 DNA: TGTGCAAGTCGCTTAGGATGGGGGGACAGATCCACAGATACGCAGTATTTT

clone size: -
V gene: TRBV2
D gene: -
CDR3 length: 15
J gene: TRBJ2-5
CDR3 protein: CASSSTRGTQETQYF
CDR3 DNA: TGTGCCAGCAGTTCAACCCGGGGGACCCAAGAGACCCAGTACTTC

clone size: once
V gene: TRBV6-4
D gene: -
CDR3 length: 13
J gene: TRBJ2-3
CDR3 protein: CASSLQLTDTQYF
CDR3 DNA: TGTGCCAGCAGTCTCCAGTTAACAGATACGCAGTATTTT

clone size: -
V gene: TRBV6-1
D gene: -
CDR3 length: 15
J gene: TRBJ2-3
CDR3 protein: CASSERGKSTDTQYF
CDR3 DNA: TGTGCCAGCAGTGAAAGGGGAAAAAGCACAGATACGCAGTATTTT

clone size: -
V gene: TRBV19
D gene: -
CDR3 length: 12
J gene: TRBJ2-5
CDR3 protein: CASSIEGRPMYF
CDR3 DNA: TGTGCCAGTAGTATAGAGGGCCGACCTATGTACTTC

clone size: -
V gene: TRBV5-6
D gene: -
CDR3 length: 15
J gene: TRBJ2-6
CDR3 protein: CASSPLIAGANVLTF
CDR3 DNA: TGTGCCAGCAGCCCTCTGATAGCTGGGGCCAACGTCCTGACTTTC

clone size: once
V gene: TRBV6-1
D gene: -
CDR3 length: 13
J gene: TRBJ2-5
CDR3 protein: CASSGQLQETQYF
CDR3 DNA: TGTGCCAGCAGTGGACAGCTCCAAGAGACCCAGTACTTC

clone size: -
V gene: TRBV7-9
D gene: -
CDR3 length: 13
J gene: TRBJ2-7
CDR3 protein: CASSFGSSYEQYF
CDR3 DNA: TGTGCCAGCAGCTTTGGGTCCTCCTACGAGCAGTACTTC

clone size: once
V gene: TRBV2
D gene: -
CDR3 length: 13
J gene: TRBJ1-4
CDR3 protein: CASTGLKGEKLFF
CDR3 DNA: TGTGCCAGCACTGGATTAAAGGGTGAAAAACTGTTTTTT